These 30 T cell receptor beta chains share one sample of origin, sequenced in a study of T cells in Graves' hyperthyroidism and ophthalmopathy. Amplified regions were TCR beta CDR3 sequences from RNA transcripts. Initially, a first-round RT-PCR of the TCR CDR3 employed the HTBI primer set. TCRdb re-called the multiplex PCR reads with MiXCR, one entry per CDR3 protein. The sample includes about 400,000 distinct CDR3 sequences, 11% to 15% of them seen just once. The sequenced sample was blood. These receptors all come from a man aged 50 to 60 with Graves' ophthalmopathy.

At least ten counts were recorded for this clonotype. The chain couples TRBV11-3 to TRBJ1-1; D is undetermined. Looked up from germline, CDR1 is SGHNT and CDR2 is YENEEA. The CDR3 is 13 residues long. V dropped 2 bases and J dropped 1 base, with 5 bases sitting between them. CDR3: CASSLTANTEAFF. The DNA of the CDR3 is TGTGCCAGCAGCTTAACCGCGAACACTGAAGCTTTCTTT. Full variable domain (outside the CDR3, taken from reference TRBV11-3 and TRBJ1-1): EAGVVQSPRYKIIEKKQPVAFWCNPISGHNTLYWYLQNLGQGPELLIRYENEEAVDDSQLPKDRFSAERLKGVDSTLKIQPAELGDSAVYLCASSLTANTEAFFGQGTRLTVV.

There are a few counts of this clonotype. The rearrangement links TRBV6-1 to TRBJ1-4, with 12 bases identical to TRBD1. The CDR3 has 15 residues. CDR1 is MNHNS, CDR2 SASEGT, per germline. Trimming took 3 bases from V and 8 from J; bases not matched to a gene: 4. CDR3: CASSERDRGREKLFF. CDR3 coding DNA: TGTGCCAGCAGTGAGCGGGACAGGGGGCGAGAAAAACTGTTTTTT.

The chain is built from TRBV9 and TRBJ2-5, with a weak D call TRBD1 (6 bases). The CDR3 length is 13 residues. Trimming took off 3 bases at V and 5 bases at J, with 11 bases between the two ends. The germline V gene encodes CDR1 SGDLS and CDR2 YYNGEE. The CDR3 DNA reads TGTGCCAGCAGCGACGGCAGGGGTGAGACCCAGTACTTC. Translation gives CASSDGRGETQYF.

This clonotype was counted ten times or more. The chain links TRBV7-8 to TRBJ2-7; D is possibly TRBD2 (6 bases). From germline, CDR1 is SGHVS and CDR2 FQNEAQ. The CDR3 consists of 16 residues. Trimming took 4 bases from V and 1 from J, leaving 17 bases between them. Here the CDR3 reads CASSSTGTPLSYEQYF. The CDR3 DNA follows: TGTGCCAGCAGCTCAACCGGGACTCCACTGTCCTACGAGCAGTACTTC.

The chain recombines TRBV20-1 with TRBJ2-3; TRBD2 matches at 13 bases. This CDR3 region has 16 residues. Losses at the gene ends were 5 bases for V and 3 bases for J; bases not matched to a gene: 8. Germline V gives CDR1 DFQATT, CDR2 SNEGSKA (reference sequence). CDR3: CSAFGLAGVSTDTQYF. CDR3 nucleotides: TGCAGTGCTTTCGGACTAGCGGGAGTTAGTACAGATACGCAGTATTTT.

Many counts were recorded for this clonotype. The V call is TRBV7-6, the J call TRBJ1-6; TRBD1 matches 9 bases. The V segment lost 1 base and the J segment 5 bases; nucleotides outside the gene matches: 6. This CDR3 region has 17 residues. CDR1 SGHVS and CDR2 FNYEAQ come from the germline V gene. The CDR3 region is CASSLEPGQGNNSPLHF. CDR3 bases: TGTGCCAGCAGCTTAGAACCTGGACAGGGGAATAATTCACCCCTCCACTTT.

This clonotype turned up a few times. V is TRBV28 and J is TRBJ2-1; D may match TRBD1 or TRBD2 (5 bases each). Looked up from germline, CDR1 is MDHEN and CDR2 is SYDVKM. V lost 4 bases to trimming and J lost 9 bases, with 16 bases between them. The CDR3 has 14 amino acids. The CDR3 DNA reads TGTGCCAGCAGTTGGGAACGCCCGGGGCCTGAGCAGTTCTTC. Translated, it gives CASSWERPGPEQFF.

This clonotype was counted many times. This sequence joins TRBV28 and TRBJ2-7, with a possible D match to TRBD2 (6 bases). V was shortened by 6 bases and J by 2 bases, with 14 bases between the two germline ends. The germline CDR1 and CDR2 sequences are MDHEN and SYDVKM. The CDR3 loop spans 14 amino acids. CDR3 protein: CASSQMRDAYEQYF. The CDR3 coding sequence is TGTGCCAGCAGCCAGATGCGGGACGCCTACGAGCAGTACTTC.

This clonotype was seen at least ten times. This rearrangement joins TRBV20-1 to TRBJ1-1; 8 bases line up with TRBD1. Germline assignment: CDR1 DFQATT and CDR2 SNEGSKA (reference sequence). The V segment lost 6 bases and the J segment 12 bases; nucleotides outside the gene matches: 12. This CDR3 spans 12 amino acids. This chain's CDR3 is CSAGTGGLQTFF. The CDR3 DNA reads TGCAGTGCCGGGACAGGAGGCCTCCAAACTTTCTTT.

This clonotype showed up just a few times. The rearrangement links TRBV27 to TRBJ1-2; D is unclear. Trimming removed 7 bases at V and 4 bases at J, with 13 bases between. Germline CDR1 and CDR2: MNHEY and SMNVEV (reference sequence). The CDR3 has 13 residues. This CDR3 reads CASKPPIGYGYTF. The DNA for the CDR3 is TGTGCCAGCAAACCTCCCATAGGCTATGGCTACACCTTC.

In its sample, this clonotype was seen many times. The rearrangement links TRBV28 to TRBJ2-5, with TRBD2 identical over 13 bases. Germline loops: CDR1 MDHEN, CDR2 SYDVKM. The CDR3 contains 17 residues. The trim removed 6 bases at V and 6 bases at J, leaving 13 bases unmatched. This CDR3 is CASRASVLAGGLKTQYF. The DNA for the CDR3 is TGTGCCAGCAGGGCCTCAGTACTAGCGGGGGGGCTTAAGACCCAGTACTTC.

This clonotype was detected ten times or more. The chain joins TRBV11-2 to TRBJ2-7, with TRBD1 matching 9 bases. Germline lookup yields CDR1 SGHAT and CDR2 FQNNGV. V lost 3 bases to trimming and J lost 3 bases; unmatched junction nucleotides: 12. This CDR3 spans 17 amino acids. DNA for the CDR3: TGTGCCAGCAGCTTGGCTCACCGGGACAGGGTTTTCTACGAGCAGTACTTC. Amino acids: CASSLAHRDRVFYEQYF.

The table lists this clonotype with a few counts. The chain uses TRBV20-1 and TRBJ2-5, with no clear D. This CDR3 contains 12 residues. Trimming took off 2 bases at V and 4 bases at J, with 8 bases between the two ends. Germline V gene lookup returns CDR1 DFQATT and CDR2 SNEGSKA (reference sequence). The CDR3 DNA sequence: TGCAGTGCTAGACACCAGAGAGAGACCCAGTACTTC. Its translation: CSARHQRETQYF.

There are many counts of this clonotype. The rearrangement links TRBV5-1 to TRBJ2-1, with D hard to call. The length of the CDR3 is 11 residues. Germline V gene data show CDR1 as SGHRS and CDR2 as YFSETQ. Trimming took off 3 bases at V and 9 bases at J, with 7 bases between the two ends. CDR3 coding DNA: TGCGCCAGCAGCTATAAAATTGAGCAGTTCTTC. Translated: CASSYKIEQFF. Based on the CDR3 plus reference TRBV5-1 and TRBJ2-1, the full variable domain is KAGVTQTPRYLIKTRGQQVTLSCSPISGHRSVSWYQQTPGQGLQFLFEYFSETQRNKGNFPGRFSGRQFSNSRSEMNVSTLELGDSALYLCASSYKIEQFFGPGTRLTVL.

This clonotype was counted only a few times. The J gene is TRBJ1-4, the V gene TRBV9; a possible D gene is TRBD1 (6 bases). The germline gives CDR1 SGDLS, CDR2 YYNGEE. V was pared by 4 bases and J by 4 bases, with 14 bases between. The CDR3 totals 15 residues. The chain's CDR3 is CASSPTDSRNEKLFF. The CDR3 DNA reads as TGTGCCAGCAGCCCGACGGACAGCCGTAATGAAAAACTGTTTTTT.

On this clonotype: A junction end diverges from the germline sequence, so it may reflect a read error. The chain combines TRBV20-1 with TRBJ2-3; possible D gene TRBD1, 5 bases. Germline CDR1 is DFQATT and CDR2 is SNEGSKA (reference sequence). The CDR3 spans 17 residues. The CDR3 sequence: CGARGYHNPTSTDTQYF. The CDR3 DNA follows: TGCGGTGCTAGGGGTTATCACAACCCAACTAGCACAGATACGCAGTATTTT.

V gene TRBV6-2 or TRBV6-3 combines with J gene TRBJ2-1; 11 nucleotides agree with TRBD2. V was clipped by 5 bases and J by 9 bases; unmatched bases: 9. Germline V gives CDR1 MNHEY, CDR2 SVGEGT. The CDR3 extends over 15 amino acids. CDR3 loop: CASSVLAGEMGEQFF. Written as DNA, the CDR3 is TGTGCCAGCAGTGTACTAGCGGGAGAAATGGGTGAGCAGTTCTTC.

Comments on this clonotype: Being one base from a much bigger clone, this may be a read error. The chain recombines TRBV6-1 with TRBJ2-7, with 10 bases matching TRBD1. Germline CDR1 and CDR2: MNHNS and SASEGT. This CDR3 region has 17 residues. V lost 4 bases and J lost 6; bases outside the gene matches: 15. The CDR3 region has the DNA TGTGCCAGCAGTGTAGCCCTGACAGGGGGCTTCAGTTGCGAGCAGTACTTC. Translated: CASSVALTGGFSCEQYF.

In this sample, this clonotype turned up many times. The chain combines TRBV3-1 with TRBJ2-1; D unresolved. Per the germline V gene, CDR1 is LGHDT and CDR2 is YNNKEL (reference sequence). Trimming shortened V by 4 bases and J by 9 bases, and 10 bases separated the two germline ends. The length of the CDR3 is 12 residues. CDR3 residues: CASSPLPPEQFF. CDR3 sequence (DNA): TGTGCCAGCAGCCCCCTCCCGCCTGAGCAGTTCTTC.

The sample holds a few counts of this clonotype. A much larger clone lies a single base off, so this may be a read error. The CDR3 ends on some other residue instead of the conserved phenylalanine or tryptophan, so this is likely a read error. J is TRBJ2-7 and V is TRBV12-3 or TRBV12-4, with TRBD2 matching over 10 bases. This CDR3 spans 15 amino acids. V shed 5 bases and J 3 bases; nucleotides not matched to a gene: 7. CDR3 sequence (DNA): TGTGCCAGCAGTCCTATAGCGGGAGGCCTCTACGAGCAGTACCTC. Residues: CASSPIAGGLYEQYL.

V is TRBV29-1 and J is TRBJ2-5, with D unclear. The CDR3 spans 12 residues. V shed 4 bases and J shed 0 bases, with 6 bases lying between them. The V gene's germline CDR1 is SQVTM and CDR2 ANQGSEA. As DNA, the CDR3 is TGCAGCGTTGGACACCACCAAGAGACCCAGTACTTC. It translates to CSVGHHQETQYF.

The CDR3 reads CSALRQDNNEQFF. For the CDR3, the DNA is TGCAGTGCCCTCAGACAGGATAACAATGAGCAGTTCTTC. The genes are TRBV20-1 and TRBJ2-1, with a possible D match to TRBD1 (6 bases). Germline CDR1 DFQATT, CDR2 SNEGSKA (reference sequence). The CDR3 has 13 residues. V lost 6 bases, J lost 5 bases, and 14 bases lay in between.

V is TRBV20-1 and J is TRBJ2-1; 9 bases align to TRBD2. CDR1 DFQATT and CDR2 SNEGSKA come from the germline V gene (reference sequence). J was trimmed by 12 bases and V by 3 bases; bases with no gene match: 12. The CDR3 length is 14 residues. The CDR3 DNA reads as TGCAGTGCTAGCAGCCTGGGACTAGCTGTATCGCAGTTCTTC. Translation gives CSASSLGLAVSQFF.

V and J are TRBV7-9 and TRBJ2-2; 10 nucleotides line up with TRBD1. The CDR3 runs 15 residues. V lost 3 bases, J lost 4 bases, and 2 bases stayed unmatched. The V gene's germline CDR1 is SEHNR and CDR2 FQNEAQ (reference sequence). The CDR3 DNA reads as TGTGCCAGCAGCTTGGGGACAGGGGTCACCGGGGAGCTGTTTTTT. This encodes CASSLGTGVTGELFF. Full variable domain (missing parts from reference TRBV7-9 and TRBJ2-2): DTGVSQNPRHKITKRGQNVTFRCDPISEHNRLYWYRQTLGQGPEFLTYFQNEAQLEKSRLLSDRFSAERPKGSFSTLEIQRTEQGDSAMYLCASSLGTGVTGELFFGEGSRLTVL.

This clonotype has more than one count but fewer than ten. V usage is TRBV24-1 and J usage is TRBJ2-3, with D hard to call. The V end was cut by 5 bases, the J end by 2 bases, with 10 bases between. The CDR3 length is 14 residues. Germline values: CDR1 KGHDR, CDR2 SFDVKD. This CDR3 is CATSVDTNTDTQYF. For the CDR3, the DNA is TGTGCCACCAGTGTAGATACGAACACAGATACGCAGTATTTT.

Only a few counts were recorded for this clonotype. The rearrangement uses TRBV4-1 and TRBJ2-2, with 8 bases identical to TRBD2. The CDR3 consists of 18 residues. The germline gives CDR1 MGHRA, CDR2 YSYEKL. Losses at the gene ends were 2 bases for V and 7 bases for J; bases not matched to a gene: 15. CDR3 in amino acids: CASSQRPQRERFFGELFF. For the CDR3, the DNA is TGCGCCAGCAGCCAACGCCCGCAGCGGGAGCGGTTTTTCGGGGAGCTGTTTTTT.

This clonotype was seen at least ten times. The genes are TRBV27 and TRBJ2-5; 9 bases fit TRBD2. CDR1 is MNHEY, CDR2 SMNVEV, per germline (reference sequence). V lost 6 bases to trimming and J lost 3 bases; unmatched junction nucleotides: 11. The CDR3 is 16 residues long. As DNA, the CDR3 is TGTGCCAGCAGCCCCTCGACTAGCGGCACCAAAGAGACCCAGTACTTC. Translated, it gives CASSPSTSGTKETQYF.

This chain joins TRBV7-9 and TRBJ2-7; 7 bases are shared with TRBD2. CDR1 and CDR2 from the germline V gene are SEHNR and FQNEAQ (reference sequence). The CDR3 length is 15 residues. The J segment lost 2 bases and the V segment lost 5 bases, leaving 9 bases of the junction unmatched. CDR3 nucleotides: TGTGCCAGCAGCCCCAGACTAGCACGGGCCTACGAGCAGTACTTC. Translation: CASSPRLARAYEQYF.

This clonotype was recorded a few times. V gene TRBV7-2 combines with J gene TRBJ2-5, with 8 bases identical to TRBD1. The CDR3 sequence is 15 residues long. V shed 0 bases, J shed 8 bases, and the junction held 8 bases outside the gene matches. Germline V gene sequence: CDR1 SGHTA, CDR2 FQGNSA. The DNA for the CDR3 is TGTGCCAGCAGCTTAGCCCCGGGACAGGTGGTTACCCAGTACTTC. This encodes CASSLAPGQVVTQYF.

The chain uses TRBV12-3 or TRBV12-4 and TRBJ2-7; 9 nucleotides line up with TRBD1. The junction had 8 bases not matched to a gene; V was cut back by 6 bases and J by 2 bases. The CDR3 runs 15 residues. The CDR3 reads CASSLNGQGTYEQYF. In DNA form, the CDR3 reads TGTGCCAGCAGCCTTAATGGACAGGGGACCTACGAGCAGTACTTC.